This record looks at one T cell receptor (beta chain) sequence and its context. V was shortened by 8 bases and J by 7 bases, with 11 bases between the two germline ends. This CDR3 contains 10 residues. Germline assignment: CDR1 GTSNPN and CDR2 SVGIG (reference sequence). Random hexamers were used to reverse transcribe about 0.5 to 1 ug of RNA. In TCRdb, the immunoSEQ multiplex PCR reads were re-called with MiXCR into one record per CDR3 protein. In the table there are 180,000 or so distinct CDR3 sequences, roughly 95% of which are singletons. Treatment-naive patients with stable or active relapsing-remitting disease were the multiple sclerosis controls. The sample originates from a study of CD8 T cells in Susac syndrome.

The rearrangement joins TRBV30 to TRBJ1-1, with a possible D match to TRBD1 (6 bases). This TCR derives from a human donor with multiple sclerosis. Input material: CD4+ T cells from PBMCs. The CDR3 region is CALGQFEAFF. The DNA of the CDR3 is TGTGCCCTAGGACAGTTTGAAGCTTTCTTT. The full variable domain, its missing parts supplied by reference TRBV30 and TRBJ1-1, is SQTIHQWPATLVQPVGSPLSLECTVEGTSNPNLYWYRQAAGRGLQLLFYSVGIGQISSEVPQNLSASRPQDRQFILSSKKLLLSDSGFYLCALGQFEAFFGQGTRLTVV.